This TCR beta chain is drawn from a study of blood T cell repertoires in COVID-19 (dated by TCRdb to the early 2020s). For the study in its entirety: Collaborator samples came from the United States, Italy and Spain and covered acute and convalescent phases of COVID-19. The material from the prospective study consisted of cDNA or gDNA derived from T cells, B-cell-depleted T cells, or PBMCs. The dataset comprised deeply sampled blood TCRbeta repertoires from subjects exposed to, actively infected with, or recovered from COVID-19. The repertoires were released in a freely available public database meant as a resource for research on the immune response to SARS-CoV-2. Samples came from the ongoing ImmuneRACE study (first 160 participants) plus 1,254 subjects from 6 global collaborators. Sample metadata almost always included a de-identified subject ID, COVID-19 status, age in years and sex. Where available, HLA class I and class II types were obtained from metadata supplied by the sample provider rather than from assay-based typing.

A word on this clone: The antigen this receptor binds is unknown. Base-call qualities are not available, and no considerably larger clone is one nucleotide away.

Overall study results and their limits: The amount of clinical and demographic metadata varied by source and participant and was provided uncurated.

TCRbeta CDR3 regions were amplified from genomic DNA by means of the immunoSEQ Assay, a bias-controlled multiplex PCR. From the authors' description of their analysis: The number of nucleated cells in each sample was estimated by amplification of reference gene primers within the assay. Sequence reads were collapsed and filtered to measure the absolute abundance of every unique TCRbeta CDR3 rearrangement. For each sample, productive Simpson clonality was calculated by taking the square root of Simpson's diversity index across productive rearrangements. TCRdb took over this immuneACCESS table, retaining in-frame rearrangements with V and J assigned. Such tables are incomplete; in checked studies, under half of the missing clones stem from an unresolved V gene, and the remainder is unexplained. The V and J calls and the clone size are those of that table, but D and trimming were determined from the DNA. The sample yields 300,000 to 500,000 clones; around 89% were counted once. The ten largest clones capture approximately 1% of the sample.

V is reduced by 3 bases and J by 7 bases, leaving a spacing of 10 bases between them. The CDR3 goes from the cysteine to the phenylalanine over 13 residues. This entry keeps only the CDR3 DNA: 39 bases, framed from base 1. In the prospective study, participants were roughly 18 to 100 years old, resided in approximately 22 geographic areas of the United States, and were enrolled through a virtual design. Cohort assignment in the prospective study relied on participant-reported clinical history from a screening survey and a study questionnaire. In the prospective study, whole blood, serum and a nasopharyngeal or oropharyngeal swab were collected from each participant by mobile phlebotomists. Over an approximately 2-month period, participants in the prospective study had the option of providing additional blood draws and questionnaires. Before DNA extraction, blood samples from the prospective study were shipped at room temperature or frozen.

The TCR comes from a woman aged 25-40 years with acute COVID-19. The rearrangement combines TRBV12-3 or TRBV12-4 with TRBJ1-5, and TRBD1 may be the D gene, going by 5 matching bases. Sequenced: PBMCs or T cells enriched from blood (not recorded which). The CDR3 has the sequence CASSFRGGQPQHF. The DNA is TGTGCCAGCAGTTTTCGCGGGGGGCAGCCCCAGCATTTT.